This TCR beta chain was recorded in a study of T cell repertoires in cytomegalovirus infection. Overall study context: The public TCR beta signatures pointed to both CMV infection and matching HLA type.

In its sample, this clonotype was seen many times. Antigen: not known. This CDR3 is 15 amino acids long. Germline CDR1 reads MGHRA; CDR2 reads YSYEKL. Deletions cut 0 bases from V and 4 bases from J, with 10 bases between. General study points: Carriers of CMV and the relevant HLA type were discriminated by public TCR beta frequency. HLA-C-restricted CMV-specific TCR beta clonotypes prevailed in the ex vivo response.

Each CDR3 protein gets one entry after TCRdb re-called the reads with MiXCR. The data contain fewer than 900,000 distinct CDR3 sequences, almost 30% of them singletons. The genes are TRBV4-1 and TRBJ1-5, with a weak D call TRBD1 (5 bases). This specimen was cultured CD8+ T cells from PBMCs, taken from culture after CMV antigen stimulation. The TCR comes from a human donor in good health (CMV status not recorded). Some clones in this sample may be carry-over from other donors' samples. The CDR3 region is CASSQEDRGNQPQHF. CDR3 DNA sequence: TGCGCCAGCAGCCAAGAAGACAGAGGAAATCAGCCCCAGCATTTT.